These T cell receptor beta chains were read from a single sample in a study of blood T cell repertoires in COVID-19. Data came from immunoSEQ multiplex PCR; TCRdb stores just in-frame clones and leaves some out. The table records some 22,000 clones, about 88% of them present only once. Sequenced material: peripheral blood. These TCRs come from a man in his sixties or seventies with COVID-19, enrolled during active disease. The CDR3 runs from the conserved cysteine through the conserved F or W. A D gene is named only where the DNA matches it firmly. Expanded clones get a size class; other rows say once, few or many, or leave the size out.

j_call d_call clone_size v_call cdr3_nt cdr3_aa
TRBJ2-7 NA NA TRBV12-5 TGTGCTAGTGGTTTTAACAGGGTCTACGAGCAGTACTTC CASGFNRVYEQYF
TRBJ1-5 TRBD1 NA TRBV19 TGTGCCAGTAGCCTGGGACAGGGGCGATCTAGCAATCAGCCCCAGCATTTT CASSLGQGRSSNQPQHF
TRBJ2-2 NA once TRBV19 TGTGCCAGTAGTATAACCGGGTTAAGCACCGGGGAGCTGTTTTTT CASSITGLSTGELFF
TRBJ2-1 NA NA TRBV3-1/TRBV3-2 TGTGCCAGCAGCCACCATAGGGGGGGGAGCTCCTACAATGAGCAGTTCTTC CASSHHRGGSSYNEQFF
TRBJ2-1 TRBD2 NA TRBV3-1/TRBV3-2 TGTGCCAGCAGCCCGACTAGCGACTACAATGAGCAGTTCTTC CASSPTSDYNEQFF
TRBJ1-1 NA few TRBV6-5 TGTGCCAGCAGTTACAATGCAGGGCCAAACACTGAAGCTTTCTTT CASSYNAGPNTEAFF
TRBJ2-7 NA NA TRBV12-5 TGTGCTAGTGGTCTGAGACCATTGGGGCAGGGGAAGACCTACGAGCAGTACTTC CASGLRPLGQGKTYEQYF
TRBJ1-1 TRBD1 NA TRBV5-1 TGCGCCAGCAGCCTGGACAGGGTGGGCACTGAAGCTTTCTTT CASSLDRVGTEAFF
TRBJ1-5 NA NA TRBV7-8 TGTGCCAGCAGCACAACACGGGTACAGGGAATCCACAATCAGCCCCAGCATTTT CASSTTRVQGIHNQPQHF
TRBJ2-3 TRBD2 NA TRBV5-6 TGTGCCAGCAGCTTTGGTGCGGGAGGGGGGACAGATACGCAGTATTTT CASSFGAGGGTDTQYF
TRBJ1-2 NA NA TRBV1 TGCACCAGCAGCCAAGCAGGGGGCACTAACTATGGCTACACCTTC CTSSQAGGTNYGYTF
TRBJ1-2 NA NA TRBV6-4 TGTGCCAGCGGACAGCACTATGGCTACACCTTC CASGQHYGYTF
TRBJ2-7 TRBD1 NA TRBV7-9 TGTGCCAGCAGCTTAGAGATAACCGGGACAGTCTCCTACGAGCAGTACTTC CASSLEITGTVSYEQYF
TRBJ2-2 NA NA TRBV19 TGTGCCAGTAGTATGGAAACAGGCTCTTACGGGGAGCTGTTTTTT CASSMETGSYGELFF
TRBJ2-5 TRBD2 few TRBV5-1 TGCGCCAGCAGCCTAACTAGCGGTCAAGAGACCCAGTACTTC CASSLTSGQETQYF
TRBJ2-5 TRBD2 NA TRBV5-1 TGCGCCAGCAGCTTGGCCGCTAGCGGGAGCGGAGAGACCCAGTACTTC CASSLAASGSGETQYF
TRBJ2-7 TRBD2 NA TRBV30 TGTGCCTGGAACGGCGGGGGGCCTTACGAGCAGTACTTC CAWNGGGPYEQYF
TRBJ2-2 TRBD1 NA TRBV5-4 TGTGCCAGCAGCTTGTCTAGGGACAGGGGCACCGGGGAGCTGTTTTTT CASSLSRDRGTGELFF
TRBJ1-3 TRBD1 NA TRBV5-4 TGTGCCAGCAGCTTGACAGGGGTCGGTGGAAACACCATATATTTT CASSLTGVGGNTIYF
TRBJ1-5 NA NA TRBV10-1 TGCGCCAGCACGAGGGGGGGGGATCAGCCCCAGCATTTT CASTRGGDQPQHF
TRBJ1-3 NA few TRBV3-1/TRBV3-2 TGTGCCAGCAGCCAAGAACGGGGATCTGGAAACACCATATATTTT CASSQERGSGNTIYF
TRBJ2-7 TRBD2 NA TRBV11-2 TGTGCCAGCAGCTTAAATTGGGGAGGGGAGTACTTC CASSLNWGGEYF